The 30 T cell receptor beta chains below come from one sample, sequenced in a study of blood T cell repertoires in COVID-19. Using immunoSEQ multiplex PCR, the repertoire was profiled, and TCRdb retains in-frame clones only, with some absent. Found here are around 170,000 clones, roughly three quarters of them singletons; the top ten hold around an eighth. The sample comprised PBMCs or T cells enriched from blood (not recorded which). The receptors derive from a man aged 55 to 70 who had been exposed to COVID-19.

The V and J genes are TRBV6-4 and TRBJ1-5, with a tentative D call TRBD1 (5 bases). Trimming removed 11 bases at V and 0 bases at J, with 23 bases between. The V gene's germline CDR1 is MRHNA and CDR2 SNTAGT. This CDR3 has 17 residues. The CDR3 sequence is CAPPGGRANNSNQPQHF. The CDR3 nucleotides are TGTGCCCCACCCGGGGGGAGGGCGAATAATAGCAATCAGCCCCAGCATTTT.

The chain joins TRBV5-1 to TRBJ2-1; 9 nucleotides align to TRBD2. Germline assignment: CDR1 SGHRS and CDR2 YFSETQ. Trimming took 3 bases from V and 8 from J; bases not matched to a gene: 9. The CDR3 loop spans 15 amino acids. CDR3 residues: CASSSAVAGADEQFF. The CDR3, as DNA: TGCGCCAGCAGCTCGGCGGTAGCGGGAGCTGATGAGCAGTTCTTC.

The rearrangement links TRBV5-1 to TRBJ2-3, with 12 positions matching TRBD1. V trimming: 0 bases; J trimming: 6 bases; junction bases outside the gene matches: 2. Germline values: CDR1 SGHRS, CDR2 YFSETQ. This CDR3 comprises 15 residues. The CDR3 DNA sequence: TGCGCCAGCAGCTTGGATGGGACAGGGGGCGATACGCAGTATTTT. Translated: CASSLDGTGGDTQYF. The full variable domain, with the rest looked up from reference TRBV5-1 and TRBJ2-3, is KAGVTQTPRYLIKTRGQQVTLSCSPISGHRSVSWYQQTPGQGLQFLFEYFSETQRNKGNFPGRFSGRQFSNSRSEMNVSTLELGDSALYLCASSLDGTGGDTQYFGPGTRLTVL.

CDR3 protein: CASSPDSGRTKNIQYF. The CDR3, as DNA: TGTGCCAGCTCACCAGATTCAGGGAGGACCAAAAACATTCAGTACTTC. The rearrangement uses TRBV18 and TRBJ2-4; a possible D gene is TRBD2 (6 bases). The ends were cut back, 2 bases at V and 2 bases at J, with 13 bases in the middle. The CDR3 spans 16 residues. Looked up from germline, CDR1 is KGHSH and CDR2 is LQKENI.

V and J are TRBV18 and TRBJ2-1, with D possibly TRBD1 on 5 matching bases. This CDR3 has 15 amino acids. The germline CDR1 and CDR2 sequences are KGHSH and LQKENI. V was clipped by 3 bases and J by 5 bases, with 14 bases between them. CDR3 in amino acids: CASSPDSTNDNEQFF. Here the CDR3 DNA reads TGTGCCAGCTCACCCGACAGCACGAACGACAATGAGCAGTTCTTC.

This chain links TRBV7-2 with TRBJ1-2; 8 bases are shared with TRBD1. Per germline, CDR1 SGHTA and CDR2 FQGNSA. Trimming removed 3 bases from V and 2 bases from J; junction bases left unmatched: 5. The CDR3 totals 15 residues. The CDR3 protein is CASSFGQGPNYGYTF. The CDR3 DNA reads TGTGCCAGCAGCTTCGGACAGGGCCCCAACTATGGCTACACCTTC.

The V call is TRBV7-8, the J call TRBJ1-5; 7 bases align to TRBD1. This CDR3 is 15 amino acids long. Germline V gene sequence: CDR1 SGHVS, CDR2 FQNEAQ. V trimming: 1 base; J trimming: 5 bases; junction bases outside the gene matches: 5. CDR3 residues: CASSLGRRGDQPQHF. CDR3 in DNA: TGTGCCAGCAGCTTAGGTCGCAGGGGGGATCAGCCCCAGCATTTT.

This sequence joins TRBV19 and TRBJ2-3, with TRBD2 matching over 8 bases. This CDR3 has 13 residues. J lost 6 bases, V lost 9 bases, and 8 bases had no gene match. Germline CDR1 is LNHDA and CDR2 is SQIVND (reference sequence). This CDR3 reads CASRSGRSDTQYF. The CDR3 DNA is TGTGCCAGCCGCAGCGGGAGATCCGATACGCAGTATTTT.

The genes are TRBV20-1 and TRBJ2-3; D gene uncertain. Germline CDR1 DFQATT, CDR2 SNEGSKA (reference sequence). This CDR3 region has 10 residues. V lost 3 bases, J lost 6 bases, and 4 bases lay in between. CDR3: CSASVDTQYF. The CDR3 region has the DNA TGCAGTGCTAGCGTCGATACGCAGTATTTT.

This rearrangement joins TRBV7-9 to TRBJ2-7, with 7 bases fitting TRBD1. The CDR3 runs 13 residues. V trimming: 4 bases; J trimming: 7 bases; junction bases outside the gene matches: 7. From germline, CDR1 is SEHNR and CDR2 FQNEAQ (reference sequence). The CDR3 region is CASSSTGTDEQYF. CDR3 DNA: TGTGCCAGCAGCTCTACAGGGACAGATGAGCAGTACTTC.

The chain carries TRBV7-3 and TRBJ2-3, with 7 positions matching TRBD2. The V gene end was trimmed by 3 bases and the J gene end by 2 bases; junction bases not matched to a gene: 5. The CDR3 runs to 15 residues. CDR1 is SGHTA and CDR2 is FQGTGA in the germline V gene. The chain's CDR3 is CASSFREATTDTQYF. For the CDR3, the DNA is TGTGCCAGCAGCTTTCGGGAGGCGACCACAGATACGCAGTATTTT.

The CDR3 loop reads CAYTRGENSPLHF. The CDR3 nucleotides are TGTGCCTACACCAGGGGGGAGAATTCACCCCTCCACTTT. This chain connects TRBV30 to TRBJ1-6; 7 positions match TRBD1. With 7 bases clipped from V and 7 bases from J, the junction kept 7 bases outside the gene matches. Germline V gene sequence: CDR1 GTSNPN, CDR2 SVGIG (reference sequence). CDR3 length: 13 residues.

The chain employs TRBV7-2 and TRBJ1-2; a weak D match, TRBD1 (6 bases). Germline V lookup: CDR1 SGHTA, CDR2 FQGNSA. The CDR3 has 15 amino acids. Trimming stripped 1 base from V and 3 bases from J, with 12 bases between. The CDR3 region is CASSLVGKGDYGYTF. In DNA form, the CDR3 reads TGTGCCAGCAGCTTAGTAGGAAAGGGGGACTATGGCTACACCTTC.

The gene calls are TRBV19 and TRBJ2-3; 10 bases line up with TRBD1. Germline CDR1 and CDR2: LNHDA and SQIVND (reference sequence). Trimming cost V 4 bases and J 1 base; bases outside gene matches: 5. The CDR3 extends over 16 amino acids. CDR3 DNA sequence: TGTGCCAGTAGTAGGGGGACAGGGGAGGGCACAGATACGCAGTATTTT. It translates to CASSRGTGEGTDTQYF.

V and J are TRBV27 and TRBJ1-6; 10 nucleotides align to TRBD1. This CDR3 is built from 15 residues. Germline V gene data show CDR1 as MNHEY and CDR2 as SMNVEV (reference sequence). J was trimmed by 6 bases and V by 4 bases; bases with no gene match: 3. As DNA, the CDR3 is TGTGCCAGCAGTTCCTGGACAGGGGGTAATTCACCCCTCCACTTT. This translates into CASSSWTGGNSPLHF.

This CDR3 reads CASRNAGTGSEKLFF. CDR3 DNA sequence: TGTGCCAGCAGAAATGCCGGGACAGGGTCCGAAAAACTGTTTTTT. V and J are TRBV27 and TRBJ1-4, with TRBD1 identical over 9 bases. V shed 6 bases and J 8 bases; nucleotides not matched to a gene: 10. The germline gives CDR1 MNHEY, CDR2 SMNVEV (reference sequence). The CDR3 has 15 residues.

This chain uses TRBV30 with TRBJ2-1; 11 bases are a match to TRBD2. This CDR3 has 14 amino acids. Germline V CDR1 and CDR2: GTSNPN, SVGIG (reference sequence). Trimming cost V 2 bases and J 5 bases; bases outside gene matches: 2. The CDR3 DNA follows: TGTGCCTGGAGTCCGGGACTAGCGGACAATGAGCAGTTCTTC. Protein sequence: CAWSPGLADNEQFF.

Many counts were recorded for this clone. The rearrangement joins TRBV30 to TRBJ1-6, with 9 positions matching TRBD1. With V trimmed by 2 bases and J by 10 bases, 6 bases remained unmatched. The germline V gene encodes CDR1 GTSNPN and CDR2 SVGIG (reference sequence). This CDR3 contains 14 residues. The CDR3 sequence is CAWSLQGAGSPLHF. In DNA, the CDR3 is TGTGCCTGGAGTCTACAGGGGGCAGGGTCACCCCTCCACTTT.

The V and J genes are TRBV5-4 and TRBJ1-2; tentative D call: TRBD1 (5 bases). Germline lookup yields CDR1 SGHNT and CDR2 YYREEE (reference sequence). This CDR3 comprises 14 residues. V lost 0 bases and J lost 4, with 10 bases in between. The CDR3 is CASSLEGLTYGYTF. Written as DNA, the CDR3 is TGTGCCAGCAGCTTGGAGGGACTCACCTATGGCTACACCTTC.

The chain carries TRBV6-1 and TRBJ1-1; the D gene is possibly TRBD1 (5 bases). The CDR3 covers 13 residues. Germline lookup yields CDR1 MNHNS and CDR2 SASEGT. The V gene lost 3 bases and the J gene lost 0 bases, with 5 bases spanning the gap. The CDR3 DNA is TGTGCCAGCAGTGAGACAGTGAACACTGAAGCTTTCTTT. Residues: CASSETVNTEAFF.

The rearrangement joins TRBV19 to TRBJ1-1, with D maybe TRBD1 (6 bases). Germline loops: CDR1 LNHDA, CDR2 SQIVND (reference sequence). The V end was cut by 3 bases, the J end by 10 bases, with 21 bases between. The CDR3 runs 15 residues. The CDR3 region is CASSIDGWGQYSAFF. Written as DNA, the CDR3 is TGTGCCAGTAGTATCGACGGTTGGGGACAATATTCAGCTTTCTTT. Using reference TRBV19 and TRBJ1-1 for the parts outside the CDR3, the full variable domain is DGGITQSPKYLFRKEGQNVTLSCEQNLNHDAMYWYRQDPGQGLRLIYYSQIVNDFQKGDIAEGYSVSREKKESFPLTVTSAQKNPTAFYLCASSIDGWGQYSAFFGQGTRLTVV.

The rearrangement joins TRBV20-1 to TRBJ2-7; D is undetermined. The germline V and J ends were trimmed by 3 bases and 4 bases, with 13 bases remaining between them. The CDR3 length is 13 residues. Germline V lookup: CDR1 DFQATT, CDR2 SNEGSKA (reference sequence). CDR3 region: CSASLVPNYEQYF. The CDR3 nucleotides read TGCAGTGCTAGTTTGGTTCCTAATTACGAGCAGTACTTC.

This clone was observed a handful of times. This chain connects TRBV3-1 (or the pseudogene TRBV3-2) to TRBJ1-2; 7 bases are a match to TRBD1. CDR3 length equals 18 residues. Germline V gene sequence: CDR1 LGHDT, CDR2 YNNKEL (reference sequence). The V segment lost 0 bases and the J segment 5 bases; nucleotides outside the gene matches: 15. The DNA for the CDR3 is TGTGCCAGCAGCCAAGAAGATGTTCAGGGGGGTCGTGGGTATGGCTACACCTTC. Amino acids: CASSQEDVQGGRGYGYTF.

J is TRBJ1-4 and V is TRBV5-4; TRBD1 aligns across 7 bases. The germline CDR1 and CDR2 sequences are SGHNT and YYREEE (reference sequence). The CDR3 contains 14 residues. With V trimmed by 7 bases and J by 5 bases, 8 bases remained unmatched. DNA for the CDR3: TGTGCCAGCTCCTGGACAGGACCAAATGAAAAACTGTTTTTT. It encodes CASSWTGPNEKLFF.

CDR3 in DNA: TGTGCCAGCAGCGAACTAGCGGGAGAGTTGGATACGCAGTATTTT. Translating it yields CASSELAGELDTQYF. The rearrangement uses TRBV14 and TRBJ2-3; 11 bases align to TRBD2. The CDR3 is 15 amino acids. The V gene end was trimmed by 5 bases and the J gene end by 6 bases; junction bases not matched to a gene: 7. Per germline, CDR1 SGHDN and CDR2 FVKESK.

This clone was recorded only once. The chain uses TRBV2 and TRBJ2-1; TRBD2 agrees at 8 bases. J was trimmed by 3 bases and V by 4 bases; bases with no gene match: 5. This CDR3 contains 15 residues. The germline CDR1 and CDR2 sequences are SNHLY and FYNNEI. CDR3 in DNA: TGTGCCAGCAGTGCCCCAGCGGGGGACTACAATGAGCAGTTCTTC. Its translation is CASSAPAGDYNEQFF.

The chain employs TRBV19 and TRBJ1-1; D gene unclear. V dropped 7 bases and J dropped 0 bases, with 9 bases sitting between them. CDR1 is LNHDA and CDR2 is SQIVND in the germline V gene (reference sequence). This CDR3 has 13 residues. CDR3 DNA: TGTGCCAGTATAGAGGGCCTGAACACTGAAGCTTTCTTT. It translates to CASIEGLNTEAFF.

V and J are TRBV5-1 and TRBJ1-4; D is unclear. Germline CDR1 SGHRS, CDR2 YFSETQ. V dropped 2 bases and J dropped 0 bases, with 11 bases sitting between them. This CDR3 has 16 amino acids. CDR3 bases: TGCGCCAGCAGCTTCGGCGGAGTTGCAACTAATGAAAAACTGTTTTTT. This sequence encodes CASSFGGVATNEKLFF.

The chain carries TRBV11-2 and TRBJ2-7; D is perhaps TRBD1 (6 bases). The V and J ends lost 0 bases and 4 bases respectively, with 16 bases between them. This CDR3 contains 16 residues. Germline CDR1 SGHAT, CDR2 FQNNGV. DNA for the CDR3: TGTGCCAGCAGCTTAGATCCGGCGTCCCAGGGGTACGAGCAGTACTTC. This encodes CASSLDPASQGYEQYF.

The chain joins TRBV3-1 (or the pseudogene TRBV3-2) to TRBJ1-3; D call uncertain. V was shortened by 0 bases and J by 11 bases, with 14 bases between the two germline ends. CDR3 size: 14 residues. The germline gives CDR1 LGHDT, CDR2 YNNKEL (reference sequence). The CDR3 DNA follows: TGTGCCAGCAGCCAAGATCTTGCCAGTCTAGCCATATATTTT. Translating gives CASSQDLASLAIYF.